The present TCR beta chain was sequenced within a study of shared clonotypes between healthy human individuals. CDR1 and CDR2 from the germline V gene are SGHKS and YYEKEE (reference sequence). Trimming removed 5 bases at V and 2 bases at J, with 11 bases between. This CDR3 comprises 13 residues. Sequencing used immunoSEQ multiplex PCR; TCRdb keeps in-frame clones, though not all of them. The sample records 2,500,000 or so clones, 92% being singletons. The specimen sequenced was naive CD4+ T cells from PBMCs. The subset denotes: CD45RA+ positively selected. This receptor was identified in a man in his late teens or twenties in good health. Some clones in this sample may be carry-over from other donors' samples. The chain recombines TRBV5-5 with TRBJ2-7; D possibly matches TRBD1 or TRBD2 (5 bases each). The CDR3, as DNA: TGTGCCAGCAGACCTGGGGGAACCTACGAGCAGTACTTC. Translation gives CASRPGGTYEQYF. Based on the CDR3 plus reference TRBV5-5 and TRBJ2-7, the full variable domain is DAGVTQSPTHLIKTRGQQVTLRCSPISGHKSVSWYQQVLGQGPQFIFQYYEKEERGRGNFPDRFSARQFPNYSSELNVNALLLGDSALYLCASRPGGTYEQYFGPGTRLTVT.